This record looks at one T cell receptor (beta chain) sequence and its context. The antigen remains undetermined. These data originate in a study of shared clonotypes between healthy human individuals. About the research overall: Every donor yielded three CD4 naive, three CD4 memory, two CD8 naive and one CD8 memory plate. Study findings and constraints: Across subsets, estimated richness was generally greater for naive than for memory populations. Among several donors, about 5% of naive CD4 clonotypes were found in common.

The V and J ends lost 0 bases and 5 bases respectively, with 12 bases between them. The CDR3 contains 14 residues. Germline V gene lookup returns CDR1 SGHRS and CDR2 YFSETQ. Naivety among CD8 cells was defined by CD45RO negativity and positive CCR7 selection, thereby excluding terminally differentiated effector memory CD45RA+ cells. Sorted-subset replicate PCR reactions were performed with around 200 ng DNA, corresponding to 30,000 to 35,000 T cell genomes. Only in-frame clones appear in the TCRdb table, and some are missing; sequencing was by immunoSEQ multiplex PCR. The sample lists some 2 million clones; about 95% were seen once.

V gene TRBV5-1 combines with J gene TRBJ2-7, with a weak D call TRBD1 (6 bases). This clonotype originated in a man in his late teens or twenties in good health. The sequenced sample consisted of naive CD8+ T cells sorted from blood. The CDR3 DNA is TGCGCCAGCAGCTTGGGGCAGGGGTTGGACGAGCAGTACTTC. Protein product: CASSLGQGLDEQYF.